This T cell receptor (beta chain) appears in the sequencing data of a study of cytomegalovirus exposure and HLA in healthy donors. About the study: A data release that came early held approximately 85 million unique TCRs from HLA-typed donors. Assignment to the Caucasian-associated ancestry cluster applied to approximately 80% of the approximately 400 genotyped donors.

As concerns this clone: Its antigen is as yet unknown.

Study observations and caveats: Across HLA loci, a later analysis found differing TCR association rates, with DRB1 most and HLA-C fewest. Presence/absence analysis assumed near-uniform sequencing depth across donors.

This PCR relied on a set of 60 Vbeta primers and 13 Jbeta primers. Sequencing used immunoSEQ multiplex PCR; TCRdb keeps in-frame clones, though not all of them. This sample has tens of thousands of clones, with approximately 79% found just once. Sequenced material: PBMCs. The sequence was obtained from a woman between 40 and 55 years old in good health and CMV-seropositive.

This CDR3 is CAWSATFGAEAFF. Written as DNA, the CDR3 is TGTGCCTGGAGTGCCACTTTTGGAGCCGAAGCTTTCTTT. J is TRBJ1-1 and V is TRBV30; D is unresolved. CDR1 is GTSNPN, CDR2 SVGIG, per germline (reference sequence). The CDR3 length is 13 residues. Trimming took off 1 base at V and 8 bases at J, with 14 bases between the two ends.